The 8 T cell receptor beta chains presented below share a single source sample, sequenced in a study of T cell changes during pregnancy in multiple sclerosis (dated by TCRdb to about 2019). The library was made by the immunoSEQ multiplex PCR assay. The table was pulled from immuneACCESS by TCRdb, which kept in-frame rearrangements only. Such tables lose some clones; where checked, under half of the loss comes from unresolved V genes, and the rest has no known cause. Across this sample there are some 60,000 clones, with approximately 91% seen only once. In total, the top ten clones hold 1.3% of the sample. The sample here was peripheral blood, taken in the second trimester of pregnancy. The source is a female donor with multiple sclerosis, enrolled in a pregnancy study.

The chain carries TRBV30 and TRBJ1-3, with 7 bases aligning to TRBD1. The ends lost 2 bases at V and 0 bases at J; junction bases unmatched: 1. CDR1 is GTSNPN, CDR2 SVGIG, per germline (reference sequence). The CDR3 has 14 amino acids. The CDR3 DNA is TGTGCCTGGAGTCGGACAGGCTCTGGAAACACCATATATTTT. Its protein product is CAWSRTGSGNTIYF.

The chain employs TRBV5-5 and TRBJ1-2; TRBD1 is a possible D gene (6 bases). Trimming stripped 4 bases from V and 9 bases from J, with 25 bases between. The CDR3 consists of 16 residues. CDR1 and CDR2 (germline): SGHKS, YYEKEE (reference sequence). In nucleotides, the CDR3 is TGTGCCAGCAGCCCAATCTTCTCCCGGACAGACCTTAGCTACACCTTC. It codes for CASSPIFSRTDLSYTF.

This clone has only one observation. The chain links TRBV2 to TRBJ1-2; 11 bases fit TRBD1. Losses at the gene ends were 4 bases for V and 6 bases for J; bases not matched to a gene: 4. This CDR3 has 14 residues. Germline lookup yields CDR1 SNHLY and CDR2 FYNNEI. CDR3 sequence: CASSGDRGGDGYTF. CDR3 sequence (DNA): TGTGCCAGCAGTGGGGACAGGGGGGGTGATGGCTACACCTTC.

This clone was picked up one time. The chain is built from TRBV27 and TRBJ2-7; 12 bases fit TRBD2. The CDR3 has 19 residues. CDR1 and CDR2 (germline): MNHEY, SMNVEV (reference sequence). V lost 1 base and J lost 2; bases outside the gene matches: 12. The CDR3 loop reads CASSLFPPGLAGSTYEQYF. In DNA, the CDR3 is TGTGCCAGCAGTTTATTTCCTCCAGGACTAGCGGGGTCTACCTACGAGCAGTACTTC.

This clone came up once. The chain uses TRBV7-3 and TRBJ2-3, with D possibly TRBD2 on 5 matching bases. CDR1 is SGHTA, CDR2 FQGTGA, per germline. This CDR3 has 14 amino acids. The V gene lost 4 bases and the J gene lost 4 bases, with 12 bases spanning the gap. CDR3 nucleotide sequence: TGTGCCAGCAGCTCTCACCGGGGTGCAGATACGCAGTATTTT. It yields the protein CASSSHRGADTQYF.

Written as DNA, the CDR3 is TGTGCTAGTGGTTCCTCAACCGGGACAGATAGCAATCAGCCCCAGCATTTT. Its translation: CASGSSTGTDSNQPQHF. V and J are TRBV12-5 and TRBJ1-5, with TRBD1 matching 7 bases. V was clipped by 4 bases and J by 0 bases; unmatched bases: 9. The CDR3 spans 17 residues. Germline-derived CDR1 and CDR2 are LGHNT and FRNRAP. Together with reference TRBV12-5 and TRBJ1-5, the CDR3 gives the full variable domain: DARVTQTPRHKVTEMGQEVTMRCQPILGHNTVFWYRQTMMQGLELLAYFRNRAPLDDSGMPKDRFSAEMPDATLATLKIQPSEPRDSAVYFCASGSSTGTDSNQPQHFGDGTRLSIL.

J is TRBJ2-5 and V is TRBV5-4, with 8 bases aligning to TRBD1. The J segment lost 2 bases and the V segment lost 3 bases, leaving 6 bases of the junction unmatched. CDR1 is SGHNT, CDR2 YYREEE, per germline (reference sequence). The CDR3 spans 15 residues. The CDR3 DNA is TGTGCCAGCAGCTGGGACAGGACGACGCAAGAGACCCAGTACTTC. Translating it yields CASSWDRTTQETQYF. The full variable domain, rest sourced from reference TRBV5-4 and TRBJ2-5, is ETGVTQSPTHLIKTRGQQVTLRCSSQSGHNTVSWYQQALGQGPQFIFQYYREEENGRGNFPPRFSGLQFPNYSSELNVNALELDDSALYLCASSWDRTTQETQYFGPGTRLLVL.

The chain combines TRBV6-1 with TRBJ2-3; 8 nucleotides align to TRBD1. Per the germline V gene, CDR1 is MNHNS and CDR2 is SASEGT. V dropped 4 bases and J dropped 2; count of bases not matched to a gene: 8. The CDR3 is 16 residues long. The CDR3 reads CASSGNDRGVTDTQYF. The CDR3 region has the DNA TGTGCCAGCAGTGGGAACGACAGGGGCGTCACAGATACGCAGTATTTT.